These 26 T cell receptor beta chains were sequenced from one sample in a study of identical twins. TCRdb independently ran MiXCR on the 5' RACE reads; one entry per CDR3 protein. The table lists more than 600,000 distinct CDR3 sequences, 15% to 20% of them singletons, with around 12% in the top ten. Separately, the same data were catalogued under a study of T cells expressing NK-cell markers.

Source material: PBMCs. The receptors were gathered from a young woman in good health.

This clonotype was recorded a few times. V usage is TRBV6-1 and J usage is TRBJ2-3; weak D call: TRBD1 (7 bases). Germline lookup yields CDR1 MNHNS and CDR2 SASEGT. The germline V and J ends were trimmed by 7 bases and 6 bases, with 20 bases remaining between them. The CDR3 has 15 amino acids. The CDR3 sequence is CASNQEGQSADTQYF. CDR3 in DNA: TGTGCCAGCAATCAGGAGGGACAGTCGGCGGATACGCAGTATTTT.

V and J are TRBV7-9 and TRBJ1-5; 8 nucleotides match TRBD1. CDR1 and CDR2 (germline): SEHNR, FQNEAQ (reference sequence). The CDR3 length is 14 residues. V was clipped by 4 bases and J by 6 bases; unmatched bases: 5. The CDR3 loop reads CASSSAGGIQPQHF. CDR3 bases: TGTGCCAGCAGCTCCGCAGGGGGCATTCAGCCCCAGCATTTT.

This clonotype came up a few times. Germline and junction disagree at one end, which may indicate a read error. The chain combines TRBV12-3 or TRBV12-4 with TRBJ2-1; 8 bases are shared with TRBD2. This CDR3 region has 11 residues. CDR3: CATTAAGGLIF. In nucleotides, the CDR3 is TGTGCCACCACAGCGGCGGGAGGATTGATCTTC.

This clonotype was seen a few times. The genes are TRBV9 and TRBJ2-1; D perhaps matches TRBD2 (7 bases). Trimming stripped 5 bases from V and 9 bases from J, with 27 bases between. This CDR3 spans 17 amino acids. Germline loops: CDR1 SGDLS, CDR2 YYNGEE. CDR3 region: CASSPTPPRGLLSEQFF. The DNA of the CDR3 is TGTGCCAGCAGTCCTACCCCGCCGCGGGGGCTGTTAAGTGAGCAGTTCTTC. The complete variable domain, with remaining parts taken from reference TRBV9 and TRBJ2-1, reads DSGVTQTPKHLITATGQRVTLRCSPRSGDLSVYWYQQSLDQGLQFLIQYYNGEERAKGNILERFSAQQFPDLHSELNLSSLELGDSALYFCASSPTPPRGLLSEQFFGPGTRLTVL.

There are a few counts of this clonotype. The genes are TRBV10-2 and TRBJ2-7, with D perhaps TRBD1 (5 bases). Trimming cost V 7 bases and J 5 bases, with 18 bases left between them. The V gene's germline CDR1 is WSHSY and CDR2 SAAADI. The CDR3 length is 14 residues. CDR3: CASTTDLGHDEQYF. The CDR3 DNA is TGCGCCAGCACCACAGACCTCGGACATGACGAGCAGTACTTC.

The sample holds a few counts of this clonotype. Germline and junction disagree at one end, which may indicate a read error. This chain's CDR3 is CASSLGLKNVQFF. CDR3 DNA sequence: TGTGCCAGCAGTTTAGGGCTTAAGAATGTGCAGTTCTTC. The chain links TRBV12-3 or TRBV12-4 to TRBJ2-1, with no clear D. The CDR3 is made up of 13 amino acids.

This clonotype was counted many times. A read error may account for a junction end that differs from germline. CDR3 sequence reads: CASSLVLGSTDTQYF. CDR3 coding DNA: TGCGCCAGCAGCTTGGTGTTGGGGAGCACAGATACGCAGTATTTT. The chain joins TRBV7-9 to TRBJ2-3; no clear D gene. In germline, CDR1 is SEHNR, CDR2 FQNEAQ (reference sequence). The CDR3 totals 15 residues.

This clonotype was found a few times. This chain joins TRBV5-1 and TRBJ2-1; 8 bases align to TRBD2. There are 12 residues in the CDR3. V gave up 3 bases and J gave up 15 bases; unmatched junction bases: 8. Per germline, CDR1 SGHRS and CDR2 YFSETQ. As DNA, the CDR3 is TGCGCCAGCAGCTACCCGGGAGGGCCTCTGTTCTTC. Residues: CASSYPGGPLFF.

This clonotype was detected a few times. The V call is TRBV3-1, the J call TRBJ1-2; weak D call: TRBD1 (5 bases). The CDR3 consists of 12 residues. V lost 1 base and J 7 bases, leaving 7 bases between the germline ends. Germline CDR1 and CDR2: LGHDT and YNNKEL (reference sequence). CDR3 amino acids: CASSQVQAGYTF. The DNA of the CDR3 is TGTGCCAGCAGCCAAGTACAGGCTGGCTACACCTTC.

This clonotype has more than one count but fewer than ten. V is TRBV3-1 and J is TRBJ1-2; D unresolved. The CDR3 extends over 13 amino acids. Trimming removed 4 bases at V and 6 bases at J, with 12 bases between. The germline CDR1 and CDR2 sequences are LGHDT and YNNKEL (reference sequence). As DNA, the CDR3 is TGTGCCAGCAGCCCCACCGGGATCAATGGCTACACCTTC. Its translation: CASSPTGINGYTF.

This clonotype appeared many times. The V call is TRBV29-1, the J call TRBJ2-7; 7 bases agree with TRBD2. The CDR3 spans 11 residues. In germline, CDR1 is SQVTM, CDR2 ANQGSEA. Trimming at V came to 4 bases and at J to 3 bases, leaving 0 bases not matched to a gene. In DNA, the CDR3 is TGCAGCGTTGGCGGGAGCTACGAGCAGTACTTC. It is translated as CSVGGSYEQYF.

The chain employs TRBV15 and TRBJ2-5; unclear D gene. V was cut by 0 bases and J by 5 bases, with 4 bases left in between. This CDR3 has 12 residues. The germline V gene has CDR1 LNHNV and CDR2 YYDKDF (reference sequence). DNA for the CDR3: TGTGCCACCAGCAGAGATTTTGAGACCCAGTACTTC. Protein: CATSRDFETQYF.

This clonotype was counted between two and nine times. The V and J genes are TRBV20-1 and TRBJ2-5, with 7 bases that match TRBD1. This CDR3 contains 12 residues. The V gene end was trimmed by 6 bases and the J gene end by 7 bases; junction bases not matched to a gene: 8. Germline CDR1 DFQATT, CDR2 SNEGSKA (reference sequence). This chain's CDR3 is CSAPGPGGTQYF. CDR3 nucleotides: TGCAGTGCCCCCGGGCCAGGGGGGACCCAGTACTTC.

The V call is TRBV5-6, the J call TRBJ2-1; D remains unclear. The CDR3 extends over 14 amino acids. In germline, CDR1 is SGHDT, CDR2 YYEEEE. The V and J ends lost 2 bases and 9 bases respectively, with 15 bases between them. CDR3 coding DNA: TGTGCCAGCAGCTTTGGACCGAATACGGGTGAGCAGTTCTTC. Its translation is CASSFGPNTGEQFF. Combining the CDR3 with reference TRBV5-6 and TRBJ2-1 gives the whole variable domain DAGVTQSPTHLIKTRGQQVTLRCSPKSGHDTVSWYQQALGQGPQFIFQYYEEEERQRGNFPDRFSGHQFPNYSSELNVNALLLGDSALYLCASSFGPNTGEQFFGPGTRLTVL.

The rearrangement joins TRBV20-1 to TRBJ2-7; D remains ambiguous. The CDR3 is made up of 15 amino acids. Per the germline V gene, CDR1 is DFQATT and CDR2 is SNEGSKA (reference sequence). Between the trimmed V and J ends, which lost 3 bases and 3 bases, there was a span of 18 bases. The CDR3 DNA follows: TGCAGTGCTAGCGGGCCTGGCAAGGGAATCTACGAGCAGTACTTC. It is translated as CSASGPGKGIYEQYF.

This clonotype showed up just a few times. The CDR3 coding sequence is TGTGCCAGCAGCTTATGGGACAGGGTATTAGGGGAGCTGTTTTTT. Amino acid sequence: CASSLWDRVLGELFF. This chain joins TRBV7-2 and TRBJ2-2; 9 nucleotides match TRBD1. The CDR3 length is 15 residues. V trimming: 2 bases; J trimming: 8 bases; junction bases outside the gene matches: 6. Germline CDR1 SGHTA, CDR2 FQGNSA.

This clonotype was found a few times. The chain is built from TRBV5-4 and TRBJ2-5, with D unclear. Germline CDR1 and CDR2: SGHNT and YYREEE (reference sequence). The ends were cut back, 0 bases at V and 4 bases at J, with 10 bases in the middle. This CDR3 contains 14 residues. The CDR3 coding sequence is TGTGCCAGCAGCTTGGCTTGGGATAGAGAGACCCAGTACTTC. This gives the protein CASSLAWDRETQYF.

The chain has TRBV12-3 or TRBV12-4 and TRBJ2-1; possibly TRBD2 for D (6 bases). V was pared by 3 bases and J by 3 bases, with 12 bases between. This CDR3 comprises 15 residues. CDR3 sequence: CASSFMGGGYNEQFF. CDR3 sequence (DNA): TGTGCCAGCAGTTTCATGGGAGGCGGCTACAATGAGCAGTTCTTC.

This rearrangement joins TRBV5-1 to TRBJ2-1, with TRBD1 as a possible D gene (5 bases). The germline V and J ends were trimmed by 1 base and 8 bases, with 13 bases remaining between them. The V gene's germline CDR1 is SGHRS and CDR2 YFSETQ. The CDR3 has 14 residues. CDR3 sequence: CASSLLAGFDEQFF. The CDR3 nucleotides read TGCGCCAGCAGCTTGTTGGCAGGGTTCGATGAGCAGTTCTTC.

The genes are TRBV11-2 and TRBJ2-1; D unclear. The V gene lost 2 bases and the J gene lost 5 bases, with 13 bases spanning the gap. The CDR3 extends over 15 amino acids. Germline V gene lookup returns CDR1 SGHAT and CDR2 FQNNGV. The CDR3 sequence is CASSLNSPAHNEQFF. In nucleotides, the CDR3 is TGTGCCAGCAGCTTAAATTCGCCGGCCCACAATGAGCAGTTCTTC.

A few counts support this clonotype. Here the CDR3 reads CASSIQGWNSPLHF. The CDR3 region has the DNA TGTGCCAGCAGCATACAGGGGTGGAATTCACCCCTCCACTTT. The chain has TRBV7-9 and TRBJ1-6; TRBD1 aligns across 7 bases. The CDR3 has 14 amino acids. CDR1 SEHNR and CDR2 FQNEAQ come from the germline V gene (reference sequence). V was clipped by 5 bases and J by 7 bases; unmatched bases: 5.

The gene calls are TRBV20-1 and TRBJ2-7; D may be TRBD1 (6 bases). Trimming removed 0 bases from V and 4 bases from J, with 13 bases in between. In germline, CDR1 is DFQATT, CDR2 SNEGSKA (reference sequence). The CDR3 runs 14 residues. The DNA of the CDR3 is TGCAGTGCTAGAGATATCCAGGGGAGTTACGAGCAGTACTTC. Protein product: CSARDIQGSYEQYF.

The chain combines TRBV9 with TRBJ2-2; D is uncertain. The CDR3 is made up of 13 amino acids. V was cut by 2 bases and J by 5 bases, with 7 bases left in between. The germline gives CDR1 SGDLS, CDR2 YYNGEE. CDR3 region: CASSVVETGELFF. In DNA, the CDR3 is TGTGCCAGCAGCGTTGTGGAGACCGGGGAGCTGTTTTTT.

The chain uses TRBV7-2 and TRBJ2-7; TRBD2 agrees at 8 bases. V was clipped by 5 bases and J by 3 bases; unmatched bases: 6. Germline V gene sequence: CDR1 SGHTA, CDR2 FQGNSA. The CDR3 spans 14 residues. The CDR3, as DNA: TGTGCCAGCAGCCCCGGGACTAGGGGCTACGAGCAGTACTTC. It specifies CASSPGTRGYEQYF. The variable domain in full, completed from reference TRBV7-2 and TRBJ2-7, reads GAGVSQSPSNKVTEKGKDVELRCDPISGHTALYWYRQSLGQGLEFLIYFQGNSAPDKSGLPSDRFSAERTGGSVSTLTIQRTQQEDSAVYLCASSPGTRGYEQYFGPGTRLTVT.

This clonotype has a handful of counts. The chain couples TRBV6-1 to TRBJ2-7; tentatively, D is TRBD1 (6 bases). The CDR3 runs to 15 residues. CDR1 and CDR2 from the germline V gene are MNHNS and SASEGT. V was clipped by 2 bases and J by 3 bases, with 14 bases between them. The CDR3 bases are TGTGCCAGCAGTGAACACAATCAGGGGTTCTACGAGCAGTACTTC. It is translated as CASSEHNQGFYEQYF.

Comment on this clonotype: This may stem from a read error, because a much larger clone lies one nucleotide away. The V and J genes are TRBV12-3 or TRBV12-4 and TRBJ2-1; D is unclear. CDR3 length: 11 residues. Deletions cut 2 bases from V and 8 bases from J, with 4 bases between. The CDR3 sequence: CASSLCYEQFF. Here the CDR3 DNA reads TGTGCCAGCAGTTTATGTTATGAGCAGTTCTTC.